The 28 T cell receptor beta chains reported below all come from one sample, sequenced in a study of T cell repertoires in cytomegalovirus infection. These receptors have no known antigen. TCRdb processed the reads anew with MiXCR; each CDR3 protein has one entry. The sample records about 900,000 distinct CDR3 sequences, 31% being singletons. Here the sequenced sample was cultured CD8+ T cells from PBMCs, taken from culture after CMV antigen stimulation. The receptor source for this set is a human donor in good health (CMV status not recorded). Some clones in this sample may be carry-over from other donors' samples.

This clonotype showed up many times. This chain joins TRBV27 and TRBJ2-2; the D is unclear. The germline V gene has CDR1 MNHEY and CDR2 SMNVEV (reference sequence). The CDR3 has 16 amino acids. The ends were cut back, 6 bases at V and 1 base at J, with 15 bases in the middle. DNA of the CDR3: TGTGCCAGCAGCCAATGGGCCCGTCTGAACACCGGGGAGCTGTTTTTT. The encoded protein is CASSQWARLNTGELFF.

Remarks on this clonotype: A much larger clone differs by one base, so this may be a read error. The chain links TRBV7-6 to TRBJ2-3, with D perhaps TRBD1 or TRBD2 (7 bases each). Germline CDR1 reads SGHVS; CDR2 reads FNYEAQ. V was pared by 7 bases and J by 5 bases, with 16 bases between. This CDR3 spans 14 amino acids. The CDR3 loop is CASTQGGPVDTQYF. CDR3 bases: TGTGCCAGCACCCAGGGGGGGCCGGTAGATACGCAGTATTTT.

This clonotype was picked up many times. This chain connects TRBV12-5 to TRBJ2-1; D is perhaps TRBD1 (6 bases). Germline values: CDR1 LGHNT, CDR2 FRNRAP. The length of the CDR3 is 14 residues. Trimming shortened V by 5 bases and J by 3 bases, and 11 bases separated the two germline ends. For the CDR3, the DNA is TGTGCTAGTGGTCCGGGGACACACTACAATGAGCAGTTCTTC. Protein sequence: CASGPGTHYNEQFF.

This clonotype is a singleton in its sample. The chain is built from TRBV7-6 and TRBJ2-7, with D perhaps TRBD1 (7 bases). Germline V CDR1 and CDR2: SGHVS, FNYEAQ. The CDR3 has 16 amino acids. Deletions cut 4 bases from V and 2 bases from J, with 18 bases between. This CDR3 reads CASSSPTGEDTYEQYV. CDR3 DNA sequence: TGTGCCAGCAGCTCACCCACAGGGGAGGACACCTACGAGCAGTACGTC.

The genes are TRBV12-3 or TRBV12-4 and TRBJ2-5; 10 nucleotides agree with TRBD2. This CDR3 has 15 residues. With 7 bases clipped from V and 3 bases from J, the junction kept 8 bases outside the gene matches. As DNA, the CDR3 is TGTGCCAGCACACAAAGCGGGGGGGCCGAAGAGACCCAGTACTTC. It is translated as CASTQSGGAEETQYF.

This clonotype was observed many times. The CDR3 protein is CASTPGTGGYEQYF. CDR3 DNA: TGTGCCAGCACCCCCGGGACAGGGGGCTACGAGCAGTACTTC. The chain uses TRBV6-1 and TRBJ2-7; 11 nucleotides match TRBD1. V was clipped by 7 bases and J by 3 bases; unmatched bases: 5. The germline gives CDR1 MNHNS, CDR2 SASEGT. This CDR3 has 14 amino acids.

The rearrangement links TRBV7-2 to TRBJ2-2; 8 bases fit TRBD1. Germline loops: CDR1 SGHTA, CDR2 FQGNSA. The junction had 6 bases not matched to a gene; V was cut back by 5 bases and J by 1 base. The CDR3 contains 16 residues. The DNA for the CDR3 is TGTGCCAGCAGCCCACAGGGGGGAGTGAACACCGGGGAGCTGTTTTTT. It encodes CASSPQGGVNTGELFF.

This clonotype was recorded at least ten times. J is TRBJ1-6 and V is TRBV12-3 or TRBV12-4; the D gene is possibly TRBD1 (5 bases). Deletions cut 4 bases from V and 15 bases from J, with 25 bases between. This CDR3 is 16 amino acids long. As DNA, the CDR3 is TGTGCCAGCAGTTCCGGGGGAGGGCCATCCACGCTGGGCCTCCACTTT. Protein: CASSSGGGPSTLGLHF.

This clonotype was observed a handful of times. V is TRBV2 and J is TRBJ2-2; no reliable D call. The CDR3 length is 12 residues. Between the trimmed V and J ends, which lost 3 bases and 4 bases, there was a span of 3 bases. The V gene's germline CDR1 is SNHLY and CDR2 FYNNEI. The DNA of the CDR3 is TGTGCCAGCAGTGAGCTCACCGGGGAGCTGTTTTTT. Its protein is CASSELTGELFF. Full variable domain (rest looked up from reference TRBV2 and TRBJ2-2): EPEVTQTPSHQVTQMGQEVILRCVPISNHLYFYWYRQILGQKVEFLVSFYNNEISEKSEIFDDQFSVERPDGSNFTLKIRSTKLEDSAMYFCASSELTGELFFGEGSRLTVL.

This clonotype was counted only a few times. The CDR3 sequence: CASSLLTGLSSYEQYV. The DNA for the CDR3 is TGTGCCAGCAGTTTACTGACAGGTCTAAGCTCCTACGAGCAGTACGTC. The chain couples TRBV6-2 or TRBV6-3 to TRBJ2-7, with D possibly matching TRBD1 (6 bases). Trimming pared 4 bases from V and 0 bases from J, leaving 16 bases between. This CDR3 spans 16 amino acids. Per the germline V gene, CDR1 is MNHEY and CDR2 is SVGEGT.

The rearrangement uses TRBV11-2 and TRBJ1-6; 7 nucleotides agree with TRBD1. J lost 3 bases, V lost 5 bases, and 7 bases had no gene match. The germline V gene encodes CDR1 SGHAT and CDR2 FQNNGV. This CDR3 contains 16 residues. CDR3 in amino acids: CASSRAGTDYNSPLHF. DNA of the CDR3: TGTGCCAGCAGCCGAGCCGGGACAGACTATAATTCACCCCTCCACTTT.

This chain links TRBV25-1 with TRBJ2-3, with D possibly TRBD1 on 5 matching bases. The CDR3 is 17 amino acids. V lost 1 base and J lost 2, with 16 bases in between. The germline V gene encodes CDR1 MGHDK and CDR2 SYGVNS. The CDR3 loop is CASSEWGSSAITDTQYF. The CDR3 region has the DNA TGTGCCAGCAGTGAATGGGGCTCCTCCGCGATCACAGATACGCAGTATTTT.

The V call is TRBV14, the J call TRBJ2-7, with 7 bases fitting TRBD2. Germline V gives CDR1 SGHDN, CDR2 FVKESK. With 6 bases clipped from V and 3 bases from J, the junction kept 8 bases outside the gene matches. The CDR3 extends over 14 amino acids. The CDR3 DNA follows: TGTGCCAGCAGTTCGGGATGGGGGGGCTACGAGCAGTACTTC. This translates into CASSSGWGGYEQYF.

The V and J genes are TRBV7-2 and TRBJ2-3, with 7 bases matching TRBD1. Germline CDR1 and CDR2: SGHTA and FQGNSA. The ends lost 2 bases at V and 2 bases at J; junction bases unmatched: 4. The length of the CDR3 is 15 residues. CDR3 nucleotide sequence: TGTGCCAGCAGCTTAAAGGGACAGTTCACAGATACGCAGTATTTT. Its translation is CASSLKGQFTDTQYF.

This clonotype appeared many times. The V and J genes are TRBV7-8 and TRBJ1-1; D unresolved. This CDR3 is built from 14 residues. Germline CDR1 reads SGHVS; CDR2 reads FQNEAQ. V was cut by 1 base and J by 3 bases, with 9 bases left in between. CDR3 nucleotide sequence: TGTGCCAGCAGCTTAGGGTTTACCGACACTGAAGCTTTCTTT. Protein product: CASSLGFTDTEAFF.

The CDR3 DNA follows: TGTGCCAGCAGTCTCAGACAGGGGGGGGATCGGGAGCAGTACGTC. Its protein product is CASSLRQGGDREQYV. The chain uses TRBV28 and TRBJ2-7, with 9 nucleotides matching TRBD1. The CDR3 has 15 residues. J gave up 7 bases and V 5 bases, and 12 bases lay outside the gene matches. CDR1 is MDHEN, CDR2 SYDVKM, per germline.

CDR3 residues: CAIGANQPQHF. CDR3 in DNA: TGTGCCATAGGGGCCAATCAGCCCCAGCATTTT. The chain couples TRBV6-2 or TRBV6-3 to TRBJ1-5, with a tentative D call TRBD1 (5 bases). There are 11 residues in the CDR3. Trimming left V 10 bases short and J 3 bases short, with 7 bases between. Germline V gene lookup returns CDR1 MNHEY and CDR2 SVGEGT.

The chain carries TRBV7-6 and TRBJ2-2; D remains ambiguous. Looked up from germline, CDR1 is SGHVS and CDR2 is FNYEAQ. This CDR3 has 14 residues. V lost 0 bases and J 7 bases, leaving 9 bases between the germline ends. CDR3 amino acids: CASSLAWRDGELFF. In DNA form, the CDR3 reads TGTGCCAGCAGCTTAGCTTGGCGAGACGGGGAGCTGTTTTTT.

The gene calls are TRBV28 and TRBJ1-2, with D tentatively TRBD1 (5 bases). This CDR3 region has 11 residues. The V end was cut by 8 bases, the J end by 7 bases, with 11 bases between. CDR1 is MDHEN and CDR2 is SYDVKM in the germline V gene. The CDR3 region is CASVQDSGYTF. The CDR3 coding sequence is TGTGCCAGCGTACAAGACAGTGGCTACACCTTC.

This clonotype was seen more than once but under ten times. The rearrangement joins TRBV7-3 to TRBJ2-3; 11 nucleotides line up with TRBD1. V trimming: 5 bases; J trimming: 3 bases; junction bases outside the gene matches: 7. Germline CDR1 reads SGHTA; CDR2 reads FQGTGA. There are 16 residues in the CDR3. CDR3 loop: CASSPQGQGVTDTQYF. Written as DNA, the CDR3 is TGTGCCAGCAGCCCCCAGGGACAGGGGGTGACAGATACGCAGTATTTT.

This clonotype was found a few times. The chain couples TRBV25-1 to TRBJ1-1, with 12 bases lining up with TRBD1. The length of the CDR3 is 19 residues. After removal of 4 bases from V and 0 bases from J, the junction contained 12 bases not matched to a gene. The germline V gene encodes CDR1 MGHDK and CDR2 SYGVNS. CDR3 amino acids: CASSAPGTGGDLLNTEAFF. The DNA of the CDR3 is TGTGCCAGCAGTGCCCCCGGGACAGGGGGCGACCTACTGAACACTGAAGCTTTCTTT.

This sequence joins TRBV6-2 or TRBV6-3 and TRBJ2-1; D might be TRBD1 (6 bases). Germline CDR1 and CDR2: MNHEY and SVGEGT. This CDR3 spans 14 amino acids. The ends were cut back, 0 bases at V and 5 bases at J, with 8 bases in the middle. This CDR3 is CASSYSKGDNEQFF. CDR3 in DNA: TGTGCCAGCAGTTACTCGAAGGGGGACAATGAGCAGTTCTTC.

This clonotype has ten or more counts. V is TRBV7-9 and J is TRBJ1-1; no clear D. The V end lost 5 bases, the J end lost 5 bases, and 9 bases lay between the germline ends. The germline CDR1 and CDR2 sequences are SEHNR and FQNEAQ (reference sequence). CDR3 length: 12 residues. CDR3 coding DNA: TGTGCCAGCAGCCCCTGGACTACTGAAGCTTTCTTT. Translation gives CASSPWTTEAFF.

The chain couples TRBV7-9 to TRBJ2-7, with unresolved D. The germline gives CDR1 SEHNR, CDR2 FQNEAQ (reference sequence). Trimming stripped 4 bases from V and 3 bases from J, with 7 bases between. The CDR3 covers 12 residues. The CDR3 reads CASSSRLYEQYF. For the CDR3, the DNA is TGTGCCAGCAGCTCCCGGCTCTACGAGCAGTACTTC.

The chain combines TRBV6-1 with TRBJ2-1; the match to TRBD2 covers 12 bases. With V trimmed by 3 bases and J by 8 bases, 5 bases remained unmatched. CDR3 length equals 15 residues. From germline, CDR1 is MNHNS and CDR2 SASEGT. DNA for the CDR3: TGTGCCAGCAGTGACGGGACTAGCGGGTGGGATGAGCAGTTCTTC. This sequence encodes CASSDGTSGWDEQFF.

This clonotype was recorded at least ten times. This chain uses TRBV7-8 with TRBJ2-3; D is possibly TRBD1 (6 bases). With 2 bases removed from V and 1 base from J, the gap between germline ends came to 13 bases. The CDR3 sequence is 16 residues long. Germline-derived CDR1 and CDR2 are SGHVS and FQNEAQ. The CDR3 region is CASSLFLGARTDTQYF. The CDR3 bases are TGTGCCAGCAGCTTATTTTTGGGGGCGCGCACAGATACGCAGTATTTT.

This clonotype was seen once. This rearrangement joins TRBV27 to TRBJ1-5; the D gene is possibly TRBD1 (5 bases). V was shortened by 6 bases and J by 7 bases, with 16 bases between the two germline ends. Germline lookup yields CDR1 MNHEY and CDR2 SMNVEV (reference sequence). The CDR3 has 14 amino acids. The CDR3 is CASRTIGGGQPQHF. The CDR3 DNA sequence: TGTGCCAGCAGAACAATCGGGGGGGGGCAGCCCCAGCATTTT.

The chain carries TRBV28 and TRBJ2-7; TRBD1 matches 7 bases. Germline V gene sequence: CDR1 MDHEN, CDR2 SYDVKM. Trimming took 5 bases from V and 3 from J; bases not matched to a gene: 7. The CDR3 runs to 14 residues. This CDR3 reads CASSPTTGVYEQYF. The DNA for the CDR3 is TGTGCCAGCAGTCCTACTACAGGGGTCTACGAGCAGTACTTC. The full variable domain, rest sourced from reference TRBV28 and TRBJ2-7, is DVKVTQSSRYLVKRTGEKVFLECVQDMDHENMFWYRQDPGLGLRLIYFSYDVKMKEKGDIPEGYSVSREKKERFSLILESASTNQTSMYLCASSPTTGVYEQYFGPGTRLTVT.